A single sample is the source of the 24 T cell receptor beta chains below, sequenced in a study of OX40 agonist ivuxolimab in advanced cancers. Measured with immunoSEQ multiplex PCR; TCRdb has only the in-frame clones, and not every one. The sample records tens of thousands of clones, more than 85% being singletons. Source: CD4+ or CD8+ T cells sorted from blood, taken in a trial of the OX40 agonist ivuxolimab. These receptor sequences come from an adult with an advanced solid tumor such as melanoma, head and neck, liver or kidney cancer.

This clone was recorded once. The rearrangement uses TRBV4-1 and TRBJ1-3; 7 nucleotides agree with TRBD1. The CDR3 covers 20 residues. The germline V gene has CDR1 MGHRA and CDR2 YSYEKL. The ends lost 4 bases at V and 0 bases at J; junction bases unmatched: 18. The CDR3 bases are TGCGCCAGCAGCCGAATACCATGGAGACAGGGTCCTCTCTCTGGAAACACCATATATTTT. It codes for CASSRIPWRQGPLSGNTIYF.

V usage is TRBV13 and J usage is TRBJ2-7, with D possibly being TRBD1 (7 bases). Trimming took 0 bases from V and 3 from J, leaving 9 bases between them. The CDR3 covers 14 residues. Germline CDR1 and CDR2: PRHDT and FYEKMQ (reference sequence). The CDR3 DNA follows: TGTGCCAGCAGCTTAGGGCAGGGGGGCTACGAGCAGTACTTC. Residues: CASSLGQGGYEQYF. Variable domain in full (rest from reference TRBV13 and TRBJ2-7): AAGVIQSPRHLIKEKRETATLKCYPIPRHDTVYWYQQGPGQDPQFLISFYEKMQSDKGSIPDRFSAQQFSDYHSELNMSSLELGDSALYFCASSLGQGGYEQYFGPGTRLTVT.

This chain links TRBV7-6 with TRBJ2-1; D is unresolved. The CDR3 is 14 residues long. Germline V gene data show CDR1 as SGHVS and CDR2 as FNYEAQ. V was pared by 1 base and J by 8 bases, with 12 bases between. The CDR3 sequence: CASSLEPFAYEQFF. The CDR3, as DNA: TGTGCCAGCAGCTTAGAGCCCTTTGCTTATGAGCAGTTCTTC. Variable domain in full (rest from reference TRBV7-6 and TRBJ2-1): GAGVSQSPRYKVTKRGQDVALRCDPISGHVSLYWYRQALGQGPEFLTYFNYEAQQDKSGLPNDRFSAERPEGSISTLTIQRTEQRDSAMYRCASSLEPFAYEQFFGPGTRLTVL.

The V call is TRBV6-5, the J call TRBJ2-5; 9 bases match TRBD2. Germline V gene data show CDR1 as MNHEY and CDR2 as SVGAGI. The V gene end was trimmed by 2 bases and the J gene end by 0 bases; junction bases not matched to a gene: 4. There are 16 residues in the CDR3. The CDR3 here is CASSYTSGLYQETQYF. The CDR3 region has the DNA TGTGCCAGCAGTTACACTAGCGGGCTGTACCAAGAGACCCAGTACTTC.

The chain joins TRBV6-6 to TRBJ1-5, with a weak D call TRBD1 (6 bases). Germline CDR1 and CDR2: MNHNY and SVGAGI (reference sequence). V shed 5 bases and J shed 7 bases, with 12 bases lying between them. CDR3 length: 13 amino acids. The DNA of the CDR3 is TGTGCCAGCAGTCACAGGGTTGGACAGCCCCAGCATTTT. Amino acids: CASSHRVGQPQHF.

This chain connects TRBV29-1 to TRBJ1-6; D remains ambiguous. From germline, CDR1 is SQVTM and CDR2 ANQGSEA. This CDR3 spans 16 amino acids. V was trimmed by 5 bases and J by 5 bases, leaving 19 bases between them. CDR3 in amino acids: CSVPHPTEADNSPLHF. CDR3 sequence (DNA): TGCAGCGTTCCGCACCCGACGGAAGCTGATAATTCACCCCTCCACTTT.

CDR3 in amino acids: CASSLDWEVGQPQHF. The CDR3 DNA follows: TGTGCCAGCAGTCTCGACTGGGAGGTGGGTCAGCCCCAGCATTTT. The chain combines TRBV7-2 with TRBJ1-5; D is uncertain. The CDR3 is 15 residues long. V dropped 6 bases and J dropped 6 bases, with 18 bases sitting between them. Per germline, CDR1 SGHTA and CDR2 FQGNSA.

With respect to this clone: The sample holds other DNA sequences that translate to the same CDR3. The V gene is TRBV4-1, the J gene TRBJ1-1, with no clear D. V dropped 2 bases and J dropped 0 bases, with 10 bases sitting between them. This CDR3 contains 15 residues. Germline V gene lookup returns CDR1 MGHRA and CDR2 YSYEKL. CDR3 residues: CASSQPPGMNTEAFF. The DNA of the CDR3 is TGCGCCAGCAGCCAACCCCCTGGCATGAACACTGAAGCTTTCTTT.

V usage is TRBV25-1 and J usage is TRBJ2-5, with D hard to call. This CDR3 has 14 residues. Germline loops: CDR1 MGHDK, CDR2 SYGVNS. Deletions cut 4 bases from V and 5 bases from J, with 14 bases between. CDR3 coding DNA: TGTGCCAGCAGTGCCTCTTTTTTGCAGGAGACCCAGTACTTC. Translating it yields CASSASFLQETQYF.

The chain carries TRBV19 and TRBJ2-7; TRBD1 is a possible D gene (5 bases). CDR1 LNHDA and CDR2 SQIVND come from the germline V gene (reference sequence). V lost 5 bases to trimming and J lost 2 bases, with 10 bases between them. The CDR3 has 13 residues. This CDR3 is CASSSRVTYEQYF. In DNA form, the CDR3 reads TGTGCCAGTAGTTCCAGGGTCACCTACGAGCAGTACTTC.

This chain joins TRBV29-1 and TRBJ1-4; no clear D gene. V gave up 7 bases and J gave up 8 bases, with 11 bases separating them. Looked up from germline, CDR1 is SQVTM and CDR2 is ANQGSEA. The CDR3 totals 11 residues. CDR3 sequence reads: CSATPGEKLFF. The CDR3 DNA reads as TGCAGCGCCACGCCGGGGGAAAAACTGTTTTTT. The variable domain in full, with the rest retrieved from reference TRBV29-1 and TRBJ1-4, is SAVISQKPSRDICQRGTSLTIQCQVDSQVTMMFWYRQQPGQSLTLIATANQGSEATYESGFVIDKFPISRPNLTFSTLTVSNMSPEDSSIYLCSATPGEKLFFGSGTQLSVL.

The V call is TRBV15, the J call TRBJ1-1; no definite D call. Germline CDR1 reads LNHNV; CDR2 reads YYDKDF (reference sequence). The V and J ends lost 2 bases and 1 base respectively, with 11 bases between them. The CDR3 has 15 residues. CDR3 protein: CATSRTLETNTEAFF. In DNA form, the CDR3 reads TGTGCCACCAGCAGAACCCTGGAAACGAACACTGAAGCTTTCTTT.

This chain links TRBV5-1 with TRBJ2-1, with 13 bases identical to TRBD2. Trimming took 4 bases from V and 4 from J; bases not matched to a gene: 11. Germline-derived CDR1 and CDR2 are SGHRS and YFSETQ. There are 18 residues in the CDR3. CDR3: CASSVDLLAGGTYNEQFF. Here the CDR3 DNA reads TGCGCCAGCAGCGTGGACCTACTAGCGGGAGGGACTTACAATGAGCAGTTCTTC.

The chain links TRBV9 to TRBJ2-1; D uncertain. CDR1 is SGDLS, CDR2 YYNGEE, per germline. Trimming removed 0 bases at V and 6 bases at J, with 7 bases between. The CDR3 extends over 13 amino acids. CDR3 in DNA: TGTGCCAGCAGCGTAGTTCCAGCCAATGAGCAGTTCTTC. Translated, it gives CASSVVPANEQFF.

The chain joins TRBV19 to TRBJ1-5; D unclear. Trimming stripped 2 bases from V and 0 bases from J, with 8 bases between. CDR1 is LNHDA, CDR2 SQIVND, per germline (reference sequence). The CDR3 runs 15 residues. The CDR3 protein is CASSISDYSNQPQHF. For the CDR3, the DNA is TGTGCCAGTAGTATATCGGATTATAGCAATCAGCCCCAGCATTTT.

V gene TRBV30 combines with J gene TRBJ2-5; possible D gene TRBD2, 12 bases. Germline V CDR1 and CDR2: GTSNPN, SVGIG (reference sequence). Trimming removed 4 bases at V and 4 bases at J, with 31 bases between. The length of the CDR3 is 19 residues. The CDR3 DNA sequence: TGTGCCTGGACCCGGGACAGGGGGGTCCTAGCGGGAGGGCGAGAGACCCAGTACTTC. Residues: CAWTRDRGVLAGGRETQYF.

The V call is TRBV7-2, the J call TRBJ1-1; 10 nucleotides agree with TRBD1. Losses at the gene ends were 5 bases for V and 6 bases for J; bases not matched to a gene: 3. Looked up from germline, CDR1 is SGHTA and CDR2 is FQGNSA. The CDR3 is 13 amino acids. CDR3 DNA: TGTGCCAGCAGCCATGACAGGGGGCCTGAAGCTTTCTTT. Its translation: CASSHDRGPEAFF.

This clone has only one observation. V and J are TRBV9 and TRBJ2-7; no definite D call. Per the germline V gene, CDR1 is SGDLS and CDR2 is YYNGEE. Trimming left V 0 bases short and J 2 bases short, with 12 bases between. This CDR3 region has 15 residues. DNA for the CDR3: TGTGCCAGCAGCGTAGACCCGGACGGAACCTACGAGCAGTACTTC. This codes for CASSVDPDGTYEQYF.

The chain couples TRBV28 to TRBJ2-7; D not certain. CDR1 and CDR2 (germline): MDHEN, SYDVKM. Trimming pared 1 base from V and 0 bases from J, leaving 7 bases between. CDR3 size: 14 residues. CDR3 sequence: CASSLYTVSYEQYF. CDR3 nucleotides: TGTGCCAGCAGTTTATATACGGTCTCCTACGAGCAGTACTTC.

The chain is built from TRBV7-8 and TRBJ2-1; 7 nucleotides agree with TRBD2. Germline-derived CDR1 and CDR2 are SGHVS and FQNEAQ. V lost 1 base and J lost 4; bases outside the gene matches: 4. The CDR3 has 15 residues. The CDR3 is CASSLGGSGYNEQFF. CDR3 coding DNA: TGTGCCAGCAGCTTAGGCGGGAGTGGGTACAATGAGCAGTTCTTC. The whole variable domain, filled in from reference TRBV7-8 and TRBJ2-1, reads GAGVSQSPRYKVAKRGQDVALRCDPISGHVSLFWYQQALGQGPEFLTYFQNEAQLDKSGLPSDRFFAERPEGSVSTLKIQRTQQEDSAVYLCASSLGGSGYNEQFFGPGTRLTVL.

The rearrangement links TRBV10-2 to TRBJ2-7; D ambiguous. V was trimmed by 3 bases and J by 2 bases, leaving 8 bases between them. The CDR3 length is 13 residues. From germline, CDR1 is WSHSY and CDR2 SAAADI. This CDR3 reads CASSEIGPYEQYF. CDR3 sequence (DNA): TGCGCCAGCAGTGAAATAGGACCCTACGAGCAGTACTTC.

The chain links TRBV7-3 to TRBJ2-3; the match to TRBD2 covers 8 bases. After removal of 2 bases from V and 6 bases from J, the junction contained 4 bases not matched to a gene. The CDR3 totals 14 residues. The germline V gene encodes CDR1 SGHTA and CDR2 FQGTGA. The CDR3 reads CASSLGLAGDTQYF. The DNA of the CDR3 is TGTGCCAGCAGCTTAGGGCTAGCGGGTGATACGCAGTATTTT. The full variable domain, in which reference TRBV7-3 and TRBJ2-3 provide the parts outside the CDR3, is GAGVSQTPSNKVTEKGKYVELRCDPISGHTALYWYRQSLGQGPEFLIYFQGTGAADDSGLPNDRFFAVRPEGSVSTLKIQRTERGDSAVYLCASSLGLAGDTQYFGPGTRLTVL.

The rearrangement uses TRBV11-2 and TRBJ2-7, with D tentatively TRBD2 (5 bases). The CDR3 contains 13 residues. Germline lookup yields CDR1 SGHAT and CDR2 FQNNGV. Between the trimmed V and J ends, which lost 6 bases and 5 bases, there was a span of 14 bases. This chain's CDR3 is CASRSLAGHEQYF. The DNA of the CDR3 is TGTGCCAGCAGATCCCTGGCGGGCCACGAGCAGTACTTC. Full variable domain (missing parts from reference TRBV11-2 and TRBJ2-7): EAGVAQSPRYKIIEKRQSVAFWCNPISGHATLYWYQQILGQGPKLLIQFQNNGVVDDSQLPKDRFSAERLKGVDSTLKIQPAKLEDSAVYLCASRSLAGHEQYFGPGTRLTVT.

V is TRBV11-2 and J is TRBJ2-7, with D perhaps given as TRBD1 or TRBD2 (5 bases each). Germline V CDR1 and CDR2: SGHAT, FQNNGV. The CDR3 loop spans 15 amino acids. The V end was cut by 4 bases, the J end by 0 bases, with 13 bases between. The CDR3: CASSYSGTLSYEQYF. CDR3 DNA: TGTGCCAGCAGCTACTCCGGGACGCTCTCCTACGAGCAGTACTTC.